A single sample gave rise to the 28 T cell receptor beta chains below, sequenced in a study of early T cells in non-severe SARS-CoV-2 infection. TCRdb independently ran MiXCR on the 5' RACE reads; one entry per CDR3 protein. The sample has about 31,000 distinct CDR3 sequences, approximately 6% seen once. Material: whole blood. The receptors here all came from an adult who was a healthcare worker with PCR-confirmed SARS-CoV-2 infection or an uninfected control (not recorded which).

This clonotype was seen ten or more times. The V and J genes are TRBV28 and TRBJ2-6; D call uncertain. The V end was cut by 3 bases, the J end by 1 base, with 7 bases between. The CDR3 is 15 amino acids. The V gene's germline CDR1 is MDHEN and CDR2 SYDVKM. The CDR3 is CASSLWNSGANVLTF. The CDR3 nucleotides read TGTGCCAGCAGTTTGTGGAATTCTGGGGCCAACGTCCTGACTTTC.

This clonotype was observed many times. This chain joins TRBV20-1 and TRBJ2-3; TRBD2 agrees at 10 bases. CDR3 length equals 14 residues. Germline values: CDR1 DFQATT, CDR2 SNEGSKA (reference sequence). J lost 2 bases, V lost 5 bases, and 4 bases had no gene match. Here the CDR3 DNA reads TGCAGTGCTGGACTAGCGGCACTCACAGATACGCAGTATTTT. Translating it yields CSAGLAALTDTQYF.

This clonotype appeared a few times. The J gene is TRBJ1-5, the V gene TRBV7-8, with 8 bases fitting TRBD1. This CDR3 region has 16 residues. J was trimmed by 3 bases and V by 3 bases; bases with no gene match: 7. Germline CDR1 is SGHVS and CDR2 is FQNEAQ. CDR3 coding DNA: TGTGCCAGCAGCTTCCGAACAGGGGGTATCAATCAGCCCCAGCATTTT. Protein sequence: CASSFRTGGINQPQHF.

This sequence joins TRBV19 and TRBJ2-5; 10 nucleotides agree with TRBD2. Germline trimming cut 4 bases from V and 5 bases from J; bases unmatched to any gene: 16. This CDR3 region has 18 residues. From germline, CDR1 is LNHDA and CDR2 SQIVND (reference sequence). The CDR3 DNA reads as TGTGCCAGTAGTAAGGGGACTAGCGATCTACCCGGGGGGGAGACCCAGTACTTC. Translation: CASSKGTSDLPGGETQYF.

This clonotype showed up many times. CDR3: CASSGTSSYNEQFF. The CDR3 nucleotides are TGTGCCAGCAGCGGGACGAGCTCCTACAATGAGCAGTTCTTC. This chain uses TRBV11-2 with TRBJ2-1; possibly TRBD1 or TRBD2 for D (5 bases each). The length of the CDR3 is 14 residues. V lost 5 bases, J lost 0 bases, and 8 bases lay in between. Germline CDR1 SGHAT, CDR2 FQNNGV.

The rearrangement links TRBV18 to TRBJ1-5, with D possibly TRBD1 on 6 matching bases. V was clipped by 2 bases and J by 11 bases, with 13 bases between them. CDR3 size: 13 residues. Germline V CDR1 and CDR2: KGHSH, LQKENI. The CDR3 DNA reads TGTGCCAGCTCACCAGATGGGGGGCTGACCCAGCATTTT. As protein: CASSPDGGLTQHF.

The genes are TRBV28 and TRBJ1-3; D gene unclear. Germline CDR1 and CDR2: MDHEN and SYDVKM. There are 15 residues in the CDR3. Trimming took off 6 bases at V and 0 bases at J, with 12 bases between the two ends. CDR3: CASSFGVSSGNTIYF. In DNA form, the CDR3 reads TGTGCCAGCAGCTTTGGTGTTAGCTCTGGAAACACCATATATTTT.

There are many counts of this clonotype. The genes are TRBV7-8 and TRBJ2-3; weak D call: TRBD2 (6 bases). The CDR3 consists of 16 residues. The germline V and J ends were trimmed by 2 bases and 0 bases, with 12 bases remaining between them. Germline assignment: CDR1 SGHVS and CDR2 FQNEAQ. The CDR3 here is CASSLTEGLSTDTQYF. Here the CDR3 DNA reads TGTGCCAGCAGCTTAACGGAGGGACTGAGCACAGATACGCAGTATTTT.

This clonotype has only a few counts. The chain is built from TRBV27 and TRBJ2-7, with 9 bases fitting TRBD1. The CDR3 has 13 residues. Germline-derived CDR1 and CDR2 are MNHEY and SMNVEV (reference sequence). Trimming cost V 5 bases and J 3 bases; bases outside gene matches: 2. In DNA form, the CDR3 reads TGTGCCAGCAGTGCGGGACAGGGCTACGAGCAGTACTTC. As protein: CASSAGQGYEQYF.

At least ten counts were recorded for this clonotype. This chain uses TRBV20-1 with TRBJ2-2; D remains ambiguous. Germline values: CDR1 DFQATT, CDR2 SNEGSKA (reference sequence). The CDR3 has 12 residues. V gave up 3 bases and J gave up 6 bases, with 8 bases separating them. CDR3: CSASRLAGELFF. The CDR3 DNA reads TGCAGTGCTAGTCGATTAGCCGGGGAGCTGTTTTTT.

This clonotype was observed a handful of times. The chain employs TRBV4-1 and TRBJ2-1; D perhaps matches TRBD2 (6 bases). Germline values: CDR1 MGHRA, CDR2 YSYEKL. This CDR3 has 14 residues. V was trimmed by 4 bases and J by 7 bases, leaving 14 bases between them. The CDR3 protein is CASSPLARVNEQFF. CDR3 DNA sequence: TGCGCCAGCAGCCCCCTAGCGAGGGTGAATGAGCAGTTCTTC.

This clonotype was detected ten times or more. V and J are TRBV5-1 and TRBJ2-7; possibly TRBD1 for D (6 bases). Germline loops: CDR1 SGHRS, CDR2 YFSETQ. The V gene lost 2 bases and the J gene lost 2 bases, with 14 bases spanning the gap. The CDR3 has 15 amino acids. CDR3 nucleotides: TGCGCCAGCAGCTTAGGGGACACCGAAACCTACGAGCAGTACTTC. Translating it yields CASSLGDTETYEQYF.

This clonotype turned up a few times. The chain links TRBV2 to TRBJ2-2; D assignment may be TRBD1 or TRBD2 (5 bases each). Germline values: CDR1 SNHLY, CDR2 FYNNEI. V was clipped by 9 bases and J by 7 bases, with 18 bases between them. The CDR3 loop spans 14 amino acids. The CDR3: CASNRDVQNGELFF. DNA of the CDR3: TGTGCCAGTAACCGGGACGTACAAAACGGGGAGCTGTTTTTT.

This clonotype was counted ten times or more. The V gene is TRBV20-1, the J gene TRBJ2-5, with 11 bases aligning to TRBD2. The CDR3 totals 15 residues. The junction had 8 bases not matched to a gene; V was cut back by 4 bases and J by 4 bases. Germline CDR1 and CDR2: DFQATT and SNEGSKA (reference sequence). CDR3 nucleotides: TGCAGTGCTAAAATACTAGCGGGAGTGGTAGAGACCCAGTACTTC. As protein: CSAKILAGVVETQYF.

This clonotype was picked up many times. The chain employs TRBV5-4 and TRBJ2-1; D not resolved. Germline CDR1 reads SGHNT; CDR2 reads YYREEE (reference sequence). V shed 0 bases and J shed 9 bases, with 4 bases lying between them. The CDR3 consists of 11 residues. The CDR3 nucleotides read TGTGCCAGCAGCTTGGAAGGTGAGCAGTTCTTC. Amino acid sequence: CASSLEGEQFF.

This clonotype was counted between two and nine times. The CDR3 sequence is CASSQDSALSNQPQHF. The CDR3 nucleotides are TGTGCCAGCAGTCAAGACAGTGCCCTTAGTAATCAGCCCCAGCATTTT. The V call is TRBV7-8, the J call TRBJ1-5; tentatively, D is TRBD1 (5 bases). The CDR3 runs 16 residues. V was clipped by 6 bases and J by 4 bases, with 19 bases between them. The germline V gene has CDR1 SGHVS and CDR2 FQNEAQ.

Many counts were recorded for this clonotype. The chain recombines TRBV6-1 with TRBJ2-2; 9 bases map to TRBD1. CDR1 MNHNS and CDR2 SASEGT come from the germline V gene. With V trimmed by 6 bases and J by 5 bases, 13 bases remained unmatched. The CDR3 is made up of 17 amino acids. This CDR3 is CASSARTGGAVTGELFF. In DNA, the CDR3 is TGTGCCAGCAGCGCTAGAACAGGGGGCGCGGTGACCGGGGAGCTGTTTTTT.

This clonotype was detected many times. The chain joins TRBV12-3 or TRBV12-4 to TRBJ2-1; TRBD2 matches at 11 bases. The CDR3 is 14 residues long. The junction had 1 base not matched to a gene; V was cut back by 5 bases and J by 4 bases. The CDR3 sequence is CASSRTSGYNEQFF. CDR3 coding DNA: TGTGCCAGCAGTCGGACTAGCGGGTACAATGAGCAGTTCTTC.

The sample holds a few counts of this clonotype. The J gene is TRBJ2-1, the V gene TRBV20-1; D gene uncertain. Deletions cut 2 bases from V and 4 bases from J, with 9 bases between. The germline V gene encodes CDR1 DFQATT and CDR2 SNEGSKA (reference sequence). This CDR3 has 13 residues. The CDR3 protein is CSARIGRYNEQFF. The CDR3 DNA is TGCAGTGCTAGAATTGGTCGATACAATGAGCAGTTCTTC.

The chain joins TRBV7-2 to TRBJ1-1, with TRBD1 matching 8 bases. The length of the CDR3 is 15 residues. Germline V gene lookup returns CDR1 SGHTA and CDR2 FQGNSA. Losses at the gene ends were 4 bases for V and 1 base for J; bases not matched to a gene: 5. The CDR3 is CASSSLGTGNTEAFF. The CDR3 nucleotides are TGTGCCAGCAGCTCATTAGGGACAGGGAACACTGAAGCTTTCTTT. The variable domain in full, with the rest retrieved from reference TRBV7-2 and TRBJ1-1, is GAGVSQSPSNKVTEKGKDVELRCDPISGHTALYWYRQSLGQGLEFLIYFQGNSAPDKSGLPSDRFSAERTGGSVSTLTIQRTQQEDSAVYLCASSSLGTGNTEAFFGQGTRLTVV.

This clonotype has a count of ten or more. The chain carries TRBV28 and TRBJ2-1; 7 positions agree with TRBD1. This CDR3 has 14 amino acids. V was clipped by 4 bases and J by 7 bases; unmatched bases: 7. CDR1 is MDHEN, CDR2 SYDVKM, per germline. CDR3 sequence: CASSSPTGLNEQFF. For the CDR3, the DNA is TGTGCCAGCAGTTCACCGACAGGGTTGAATGAGCAGTTCTTC.

This chain uses TRBV3-1 with TRBJ1-6; D not certain. This CDR3 has 13 residues. Trimming pared 4 bases from V and 10 bases from J, leaving 11 bases between. CDR1 and CDR2 from the germline V gene are LGHDT and YNNKEL (reference sequence). The CDR3 sequence is CASSRDFSSPLHF. The CDR3 DNA reads as TGTGCCAGCAGCCGGGATTTTAGCTCACCCCTCCACTTT.

This clonotype was detected many times. The chain recombines TRBV4-1 with TRBJ2-7; 8 nucleotides line up with TRBD1. After removal of 4 bases from V and 5 bases from J, the junction contained 10 bases not matched to a gene. Looked up from germline, CDR1 is MGHRA and CDR2 is YSYEKL. CDR3 size: 15 residues. The chain's CDR3 is CASSRARQGRDEQYF. The CDR3 coding sequence is TGCGCCAGCAGCCGAGCTCGACAGGGGCGCGACGAGCAGTACTTC.

This clonotype has at least ten counts. The chain recombines TRBV1 with TRBJ2-1; no check of the table's D call, TRBD2, against the DNA was made. TRBV1 is reported as a pseudogene. The CDR3 totals 15 residues. The CDR3 DNA reads as TGCACCAGCAGCGCCGGCCGAGTCCCGGGGAATGAGCAGTTCTTC. Translation: CTSSAGRVPGNEQFF.

The chain joins TRBV12-3 or TRBV12-4 to TRBJ1-1; perhaps TRBD1 as D (5 bases). Trimming removed 3 bases at V and 0 bases at J, with 8 bases between. This CDR3 region has 14 residues. CDR3 protein: CASSLEGMNTEAFF. The CDR3 DNA reads as TGTGCCAGCAGTTTGGAGGGGATGAACACTGAAGCTTTCTTT.

This clonotype came up many times. The genes are TRBV11-2 and TRBJ2-7; 13 positions match TRBD2. With 4 bases clipped from V and 12 bases from J, the junction kept 15 bases outside the gene matches. The CDR3 has 16 amino acids. The V gene's germline CDR1 is SGHAT and CDR2 FQNNGV. The CDR3 coding sequence is TGTGCCAGCAGCTCCCTCCCGGGACTAGCGGGATCAATTCTGTACTTC. This encodes CASSSLPGLAGSILYF.

This clonotype was detected many times. This rearrangement joins TRBV2 to TRBJ2-7; D is possibly TRBD2 (6 bases). Trimming took 6 bases from V and 3 from J, leaving 12 bases between them. Germline CDR1 is SNHLY and CDR2 is FYNNEI. The CDR3 totals 13 residues. The CDR3 loop reads CASRDPGLYEQYF. The CDR3 nucleotides are TGTGCCAGCAGGGACCCGGGACTCTACGAGCAGTACTTC. The complete variable domain, with remaining parts taken from reference TRBV2 and TRBJ2-7, reads EPEVTQTPSHQVTQMGQEVILRCVPISNHLYFYWYRQILGQKVEFLVSFYNNEISEKSEIFDDQFSVERPDGSNFTLKIRSTKLEDSAMYFCASRDPGLYEQYFGPGTRLTVT.

The CDR3 here is CSANDRDRDRTYSYNEQFF. CDR3 DNA: TGCAGTGCTAACGACAGGGATCGGGATAGAACGTACTCCTACAATGAGCAGTTCTTC. The chain carries TRBV20-1 and TRBJ2-1; TRBD1 matches at 7 bases. J was trimmed by 0 bases and V by 4 bases; bases with no gene match: 18. The CDR3 totals 19 residues. The germline V gene encodes CDR1 DFQATT and CDR2 SNEGSKA (reference sequence).